The clone carrying this TCR beta chain was observed a handful of times. Its antigen is undetermined. These data come from a study of cytomegalovirus exposure and HLA in healthy donors. Germline V gene data show CDR1 as LNHDA and CDR2 as SQIVND (reference sequence). The length of the CDR3 is 16 residues. V lost 1 base, J lost 6 bases, and 17 bases lay in between. There was no recording of CMV serostatus for this donor. Study-wide results and caveats: Later work associated roughly 15,000 TCR beta sequences with HLA alleles at 0.05 false discovery rate.

PCR amplification relied on 60 Vbeta primers (plus 13 Jbeta primers). Only in-frame clones appear in the TCRdb table, and some are missing; sequencing was by immunoSEQ multiplex PCR. The table records under 150,000 clones, around 70% of them present only once. This clonotype originated in a human donor in good health. Sequencing was carried out using PBMCs. The chain has TRBV19 and TRBJ2-3; TRBD1 is a possible D gene (5 bases). This CDR3 is CASSIAGQGVWDTQYF. CDR3 DNA sequence: TGTGCCAGTAGTATAGCTGGCCAGGGCGTGTGGGATACGCAGTATTTT.